This T cell receptor beta chain was sequenced for a study of cytomegalovirus exposure and HLA in healthy donors. The study's findings and limits: Reportedly, diagnosis of cytomegalovirus status by the classifier showed high specificity and sensitivity.

CDR1 MDHEN and CDR2 SYDVKM come from the germline V gene. Trimming removed 4 bases at V and 0 bases at J, with 13 bases between. The length of the CDR3 is 17 residues. Remarks on this clone: Its antigen remains unknown.

PCR employed 60 Vbeta and 13 Jbeta primers. Libraries were prepared by immunoSEQ multiplex PCR; TCRdb keeps only in-frame clonotypes and omits some of them. The data hold some 160,000 clones, with about 72% observed a single time. The sequence was obtained from a man aged 40-49 years in good health and CMV-seronegative. This sequence joins TRBV28 and TRBJ1-6; D is perhaps TRBD1 (5 bases). The sample comprised PBMCs. In DNA form, the CDR3 reads TGTGCCAGCAGTTCATACAGAGACAGCTCCTATAATTCACCCCTCCACTTT. This translates into CASSSYRDSSYNSPLHF.